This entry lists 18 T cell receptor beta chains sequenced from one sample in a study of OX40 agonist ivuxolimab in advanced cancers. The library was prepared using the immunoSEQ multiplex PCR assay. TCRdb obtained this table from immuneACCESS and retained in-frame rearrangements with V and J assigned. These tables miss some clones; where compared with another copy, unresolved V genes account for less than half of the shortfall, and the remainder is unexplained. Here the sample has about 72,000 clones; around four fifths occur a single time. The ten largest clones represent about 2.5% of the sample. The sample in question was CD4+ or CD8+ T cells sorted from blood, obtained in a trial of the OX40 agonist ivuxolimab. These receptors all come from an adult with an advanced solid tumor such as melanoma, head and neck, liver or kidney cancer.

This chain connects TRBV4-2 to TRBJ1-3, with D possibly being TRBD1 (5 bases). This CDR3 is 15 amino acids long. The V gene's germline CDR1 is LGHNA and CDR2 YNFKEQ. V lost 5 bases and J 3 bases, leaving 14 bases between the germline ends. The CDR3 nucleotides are TGTGCCAGCAGCTCCACGCTTACAGGTGGAAACACCATATATTTT. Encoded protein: CASSSTLTGGNTIYF.

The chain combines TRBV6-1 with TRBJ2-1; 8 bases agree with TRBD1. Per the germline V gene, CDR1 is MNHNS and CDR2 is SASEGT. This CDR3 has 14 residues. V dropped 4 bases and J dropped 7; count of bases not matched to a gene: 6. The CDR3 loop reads CASSGWTGLNEQFF. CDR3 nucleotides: TGTGCCAGCAGTGGTTGGACAGGGCTAAATGAGCAGTTCTTC.

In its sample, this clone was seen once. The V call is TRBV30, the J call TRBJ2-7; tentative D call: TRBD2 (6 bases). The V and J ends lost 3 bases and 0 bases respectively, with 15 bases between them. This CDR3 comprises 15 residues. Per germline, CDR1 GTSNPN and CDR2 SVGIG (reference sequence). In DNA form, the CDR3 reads TGTGCCTGGAGGGACCTGACTAGGAGCTCCTACGAGCAGTACTTC. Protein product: CAWRDLTRSSYEQYF. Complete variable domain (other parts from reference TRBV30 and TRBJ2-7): SQTIHQWPATLVQPVGSPLSLECTVEGTSNPNLYWYRQAAGRGLQLLFYSVGIGQISSEVPQNLSASRPQDRQFILSSKKLLLSDSGFYLCAWRDLTRSSYEQYFGPGTRLTVT.

The DNA for the CDR3 is TGTGCCAGCAGCGAGACAGTCTCCTACGAGCAGTACTTC. Protein: CASSETVSYEQYF. The chain employs TRBV5-6 and TRBJ2-7, with D perhaps matching TRBD1 (5 bases). The CDR3 is 13 amino acids. V lost 4 bases to trimming and J lost 0 bases, with 8 bases between them. The germline V gene encodes CDR1 SGHDT and CDR2 YYEEEE.

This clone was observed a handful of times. CDR3 DNA: TGTGCCACCCAGCGCTCGACTAATGAAAAACTGTTTTTT. Translating it yields CATQRSTNEKLFF. The J gene is TRBJ1-4, the V gene TRBV4-2, with D unresolved. The CDR3 length is 13 residues. Germline CDR1 is LGHNA and CDR2 is YNFKEQ. The V and J ends lost 10 bases and 2 bases respectively, with 11 bases between them.

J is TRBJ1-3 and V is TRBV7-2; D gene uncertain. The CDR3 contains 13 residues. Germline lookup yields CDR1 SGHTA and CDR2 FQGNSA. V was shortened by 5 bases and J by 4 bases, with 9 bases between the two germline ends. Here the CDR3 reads CASSLSRGNTIYF. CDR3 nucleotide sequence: TGTGCCAGCAGCCTCTCTCGGGGAAACACCATATATTTT.

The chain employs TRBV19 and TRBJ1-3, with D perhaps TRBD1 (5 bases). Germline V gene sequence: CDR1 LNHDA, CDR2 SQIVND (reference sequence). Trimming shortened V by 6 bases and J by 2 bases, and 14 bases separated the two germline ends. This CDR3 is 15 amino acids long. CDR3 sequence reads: CASRPLGDTGNTIYF. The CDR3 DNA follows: TGTGCCAGTAGACCTCTGGGGGATACTGGAAACACCATATATTTT.

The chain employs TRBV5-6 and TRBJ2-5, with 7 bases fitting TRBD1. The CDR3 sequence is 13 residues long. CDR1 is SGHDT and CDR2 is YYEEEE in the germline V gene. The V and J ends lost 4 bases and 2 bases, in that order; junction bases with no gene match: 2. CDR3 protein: CASSRQGQETQYF. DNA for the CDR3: TGTGCCAGCAGCCGACAGGGTCAAGAGACCCAGTACTTC.

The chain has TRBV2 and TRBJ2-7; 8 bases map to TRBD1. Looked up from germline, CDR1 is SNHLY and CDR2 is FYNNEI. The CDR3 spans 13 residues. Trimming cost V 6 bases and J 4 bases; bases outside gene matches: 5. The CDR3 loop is CASREDRAYEQYF. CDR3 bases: TGTGCCAGCAGGGAGGACAGGGCTTACGAGCAGTACTTC.

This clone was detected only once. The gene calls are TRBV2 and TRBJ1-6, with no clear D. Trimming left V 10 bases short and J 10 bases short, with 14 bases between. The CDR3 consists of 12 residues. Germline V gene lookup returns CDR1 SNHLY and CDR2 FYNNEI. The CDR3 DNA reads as TGTGCCACCCAAGATTTTAGATCACCCCTCCACTTT. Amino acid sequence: CATQDFRSPLHF.

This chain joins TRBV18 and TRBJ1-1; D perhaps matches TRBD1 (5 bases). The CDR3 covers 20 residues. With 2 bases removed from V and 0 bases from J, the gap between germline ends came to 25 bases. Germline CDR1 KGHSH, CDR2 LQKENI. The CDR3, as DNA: TGTGCCAGCTCACCAACGAACATCGGACAAACGCCGGGAGTGAACACTGAAGCTTTCTTT. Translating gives CASSPTNIGQTPGVNTEAFF.

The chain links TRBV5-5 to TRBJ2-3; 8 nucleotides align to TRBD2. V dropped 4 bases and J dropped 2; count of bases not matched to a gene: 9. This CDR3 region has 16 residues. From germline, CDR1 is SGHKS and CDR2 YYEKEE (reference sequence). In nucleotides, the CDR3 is TGTGCCAGCAGCCCTTGGACTAGCAGAGACACAGATACGCAGTATTTT. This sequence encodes CASSPWTSRDTDTQYF.

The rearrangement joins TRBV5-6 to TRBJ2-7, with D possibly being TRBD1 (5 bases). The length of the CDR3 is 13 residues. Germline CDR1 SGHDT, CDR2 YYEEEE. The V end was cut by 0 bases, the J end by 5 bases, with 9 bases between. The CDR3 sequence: CASSLVTDNEQYF. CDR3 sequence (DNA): TGTGCCAGCAGCTTGGTGACAGACAACGAGCAGTACTTC.

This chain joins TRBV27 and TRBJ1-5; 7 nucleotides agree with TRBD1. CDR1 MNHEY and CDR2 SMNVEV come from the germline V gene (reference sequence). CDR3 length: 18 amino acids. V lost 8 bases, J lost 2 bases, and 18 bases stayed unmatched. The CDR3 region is CASPTTGIRIRGNQPQHF. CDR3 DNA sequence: TGTGCCAGCCCCACGACAGGGATTCGGATCAGGGGCAATCAGCCCCAGCATTTT.

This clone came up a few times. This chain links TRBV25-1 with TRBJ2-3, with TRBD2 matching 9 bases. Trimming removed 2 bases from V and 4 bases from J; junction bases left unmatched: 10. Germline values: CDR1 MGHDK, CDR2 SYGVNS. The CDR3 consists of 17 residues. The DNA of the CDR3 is TGTGCCAGCAGTGAACCCCTAGCGGGATTAGTGGCAGATACGCAGTATTTT. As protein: CASSEPLAGLVADTQYF. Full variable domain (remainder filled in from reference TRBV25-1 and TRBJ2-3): EADIYQTPRYLVIGTGKKITLECSQTMGHDKMYWYQQDPGMELHLIHYSYGVNSTEKGDLSSESTVSRIRTEHFPLTLESARPSHTSQYLCASSEPLAGLVADTQYFGPGTRLTVL.

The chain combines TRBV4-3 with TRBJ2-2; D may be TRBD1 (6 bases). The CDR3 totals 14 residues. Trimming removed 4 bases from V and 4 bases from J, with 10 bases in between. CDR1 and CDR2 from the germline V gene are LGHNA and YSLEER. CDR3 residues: CASSPQGSTGELFF. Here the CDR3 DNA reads TGCGCCAGCAGCCCACAGGGATCCACCGGGGAGCTGTTTTTT.

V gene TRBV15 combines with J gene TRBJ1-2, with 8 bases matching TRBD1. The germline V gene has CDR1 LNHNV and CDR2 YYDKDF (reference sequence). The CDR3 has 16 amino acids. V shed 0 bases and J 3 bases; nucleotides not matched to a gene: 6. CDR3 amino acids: CATSRDMDRAHYGYTF. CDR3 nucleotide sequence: TGTGCCACCAGCAGAGATATGGACAGGGCTCACTATGGCTACACCTTC. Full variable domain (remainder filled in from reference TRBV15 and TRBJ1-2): DAMVIQNPRYQVTQFGKPVTLSCSQTLNHNVMYWYQQKSSQAPKLLFHYYDKDFNNEADTPDNFQSRRPNTSFCFLDIRSPGLGDTAMYLCATSRDMDRAHYGYTFGSGTRLTVV.

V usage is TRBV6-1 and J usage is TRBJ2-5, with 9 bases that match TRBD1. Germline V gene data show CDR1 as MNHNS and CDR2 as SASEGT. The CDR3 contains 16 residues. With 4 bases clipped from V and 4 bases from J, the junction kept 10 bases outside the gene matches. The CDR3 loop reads CASSVYTGTGRETQYF. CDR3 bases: TGTGCCAGCAGTGTCTATACCGGGACAGGGCGAGAGACCCAGTACTTC.